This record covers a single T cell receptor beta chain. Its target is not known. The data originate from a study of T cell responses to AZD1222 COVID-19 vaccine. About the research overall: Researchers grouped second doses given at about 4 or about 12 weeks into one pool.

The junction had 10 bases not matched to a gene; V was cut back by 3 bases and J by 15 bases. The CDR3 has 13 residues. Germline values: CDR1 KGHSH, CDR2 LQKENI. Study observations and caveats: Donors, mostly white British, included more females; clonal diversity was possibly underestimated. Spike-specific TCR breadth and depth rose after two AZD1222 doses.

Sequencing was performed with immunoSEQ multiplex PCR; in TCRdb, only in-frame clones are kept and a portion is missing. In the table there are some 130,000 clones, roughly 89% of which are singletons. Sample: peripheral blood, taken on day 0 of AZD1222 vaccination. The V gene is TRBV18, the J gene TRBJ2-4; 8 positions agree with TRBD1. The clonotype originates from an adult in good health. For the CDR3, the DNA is TGTGCCAGCTCACCGGGACAGGACCAAGCGCCGTACTTC. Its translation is CASSPGQDQAPYF. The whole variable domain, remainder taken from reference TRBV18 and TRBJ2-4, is NAGVMQNPRHLVRRRGQEARLRCSPMKGHSHVYWYRQLPEEGLKFMVYLQKENIIDESGMPKERFSAEFPKEGPSILRIQQVVRGDSAAYFCASSPGQDQAPYFGAGTRLSVL.